Only a few counts were recorded for the clone carrying this T cell receptor beta chain. Its antigen is currently unknown. Sorting isolated naive CD8 T cells as CD8+CD4-CCR7+CD45RA+ events. This specimen comes from a study of molecular identifiers for immune sequencing clone quantification. Overall study context: Replicate experiments took RNA from 20,000 or 100,000 naive CD8 cells, divided it five ways and sequenced four.

It was with previously described methods and listed TCR primers that bulk TCR libraries were made. MiXCR, run by TCRdb on the PCR reads, gives a single entry per CDR3 protein. The sample lists more than 450,000 distinct CDR3 sequences; approximately 25% were seen once. General study findings and limits: Clonotypes surpassing 20 RNA copies contained over 99% of effector molecules, versus under 1% in naive cells.

This CDR3 spans 16 amino acids. After removal of 3 bases from V and 0 bases from J, the junction contained 6 bases not matched to a gene. The germline V gene has CDR1 LGHNA and CDR2 YNFKEQ. This clonotype was obtained from a human donor in good health. Some libraries in this study had Jurkat cell RNA spiked in. Sample: naive CD8+ T cells from blood, with Jurkat cell RNA spiked in. Subset specified: FACS-sorted CD8+CD4-CCR7+CD45RA+ naive T cells. The chain combines TRBV4-2 with TRBJ2-7, with 9 bases aligning to TRBD2. CDR3 in DNA: TGTGCCAGCAGCCAGGAAACTAGCGGGCTCTCCTACGAGCAGTACTTC. Amino acids: CASSQETSGLSYEQYF.